The source of this T cell receptor (beta chain) is a study of technical replicates of blood from a few donors. Libraries were prepared by immunoSEQ multiplex PCR; TCRdb keeps only in-frame clonotypes and omits some of them. The sample lists under 95,000 clones, about 93% occurring once. The V gene's germline CDR1 is SGHTA and CDR2 FQGTGA. V trimming: 5 bases; J trimming: 4 bases; junction bases outside the gene matches: 9. CDR3 length: 15 residues. The clonotype originates from a human donor in good health. The chain has TRBV7-3 and TRBJ1-2; 8 bases agree with TRBD1. The sequenced sample consisted of T cells isolated from PBMCs. The CDR3 region has the DNA TGTGCCAGCAGCCTGACAGGGGCAAGCGGCTATGGCTACACCTTC. Translated: CASSLTGASGYGYTF. The whole variable domain, filled in from reference TRBV7-3 and TRBJ1-2, reads GAGVSQTPSNKVTEKGKYVELRCDPISGHTALYWYRQSLGQGPEFLIYFQGTGAADDSGLPNDRFFAVRPEGSVSTLKIQRTERGDSAVYLCASSLTGASGYGYTFGSGTRLTVV.